This T cell receptor beta chain stems from a study of cytomegalovirus exposure and HLA in healthy donors (dated by TCRdb to about 2017). With regard to the full study: A later analysis indicated that the 120 validation repertoires were generated on the platform also employed for the 670 or so repertoires of the first cohort. The study aimed to test whether signatures of past pathogen exposure could be identified by cataloging public T cell receptors. In addition to the first cohort of 500 to 850 subjects, a separate validation cohort of about 120 different subjects was used. The study combined high-throughput TCR immunosequencing, statistical association of individual TCRs with disease status, and machine learning to predict cytomegalovirus infection status. Overall study outcomes, separate from this receptor: A later analysis found that TCRs clustered in the first cohort also tended to co-occur in the approximately 120 validation repertoires, with 94% of cluster scores above 0. It was suggested by the authors that the approach could potentially be generalized to other disease states and immunological phenotypes. The validation cohort had no HLA typing available for a later analysis, so co-occurrence within that cohort was assessed over all 130 or so repertoires. The study gave a list of some 150 TCR beta chains associated with cytomegalovirus. In vitro tests confirmed that a few of the cytomegalovirus-associated TCR beta chains recognize cytomegalovirus antigens. The classifier was reported to diagnose cytomegalovirus status with high specificity and sensitivity in both the original cohort and the validation cohort. Across donors, most TCR sequences were observed very rarely, whereas some public TCRs were present in many individuals.

In regard to this clone: Its antigen remains undetermined. No base quality values were provided; no much bigger clone lies one nucleotide off.

Via the germline V gene, CDR1 is SNHLY and CDR2 FYNNEI. A distance of 19 bases separates the germline ends of V and J, which lose 0 bases and 4 bases respectively. Reading from cysteine to phenylalanine, the CDR3 counts 18 amino acids. This entry keeps only the CDR3 DNA: 54 bases, framed from base 1. Library construction relied on the immunoSEQ multiplex PCR assay. The paper's processing steps were these. A statistical classification framework was built to diagnose cytomegalovirus status from the catalog of TCR beta chain sequences. Not all clones reach the TCRdb copy of this immuneACCESS table, which keeps in-frame sequences only. Checked studies attribute under half of the gap to unresolved V genes and leave the rest unexplained. For V, J and clone size, that table is used; D and trimming come from the DNA. The table for this sample lists approximately 60,000 clones; around 90% of them were counted only once. The top ten clonotypes cover about 2.9% of the sample.

The donors were included in the validation cohort of around 120 subjects, a group kept apart from the roughly 690-subject first cohort. The chain joins TRBV2 to TRBJ2-1, with the D gene uncertain. The clonotype was recovered from a man between 18 and 35 years old in good health and CMV-seronegative. Sequencing was carried out using PBMCs. DNA sequence: TGTGCCAGCAGTGAAGCGCAAGAATTTGACTGGTCTTACAATGAGCAGTTCTTC. This encodes CASSEAQEFDWSYNEQFF.